The 5 T cell receptor beta chains listed next were all sequenced from one sample in a study of response to subunit inactivated influenza vaccine. One entry per CDR3 protein results from TCRdb running MiXCR on the RT-PCR reads. The table lists about 240,000 distinct CDR3 sequences, 12% of them singletons. Here the sequenced sample was non-naive T cells sorted from PBMCs, taken 14 days before vaccination. The receptors were sampled from a middle-aged man who received an inactivated influenza vaccine.

This clonotype was observed a handful of times. The genes are TRBV11-2 and TRBJ2-6; D unclear. CDR3 length: 15 residues. Germline loops: CDR1 SGHAT, CDR2 FQNNGV. Trimming removed 5 bases at V and 7 bases at J, with 15 bases between. DNA for the CDR3: TGTGCCAGCAGCCTACAGCTTTTAGGAGCCAACGTCCTGACTTTC. It translates to CASSLQLLGANVLTF.

This clonotype was found many times. The chain links TRBV6-2 or TRBV6-3 to TRBJ2-2; D may be TRBD2 (6 bases). V lost 9 bases and J 1 base, leaving 15 bases between the germline ends. The CDR3 spans 15 residues. CDR1 MNHEY and CDR2 SVGEGT come from the germline V gene. The CDR3 is CASVPGVGNTGELFF. CDR3 DNA sequence: TGTGCCAGTGTACCGGGGGTCGGGAACACCGGGGAGCTGTTTTTT.

This clonotype has a handful of counts. CDR3 in DNA: TGTGCCAGCACCATCTTAGCGGGAGGAAGTTTGGGTGAGCAGTTCTTC. This encodes CASTILAGGSLGEQFF. The chain carries TRBV6-5 and TRBJ2-1; 10 bases are a match to TRBD2. Looked up from germline, CDR1 is MNHEY and CDR2 is SVGAGI. The CDR3 spans 16 residues. The V segment lost 7 bases and the J segment 9 bases; nucleotides outside the gene matches: 15.

The chain couples TRBV2 to TRBJ2-1, with TRBD2 identical over 7 bases. V dropped 2 bases and J dropped 0; count of bases not matched to a gene: 4. Germline V CDR1 and CDR2: SNHLY, FYNNEI. The CDR3 spans 16 residues. In DNA, the CDR3 is TGTGCCAGCAGTGAATCGGGCGGGAGCTCCTACAATGAGCAGTTCTTC. Its protein is CASSESGGSSYNEQFF.

This clonotype occurred many times. This chain joins TRBV5-1 and TRBJ2-3; D perhaps matches TRBD2 (5 bases). This CDR3 spans 14 amino acids. Trimming shortened V by 4 bases and J by 2 bases, and 11 bases separated the two germline ends. From germline, CDR1 is SGHRS and CDR2 YFSETQ. CDR3 DNA: TGCGCCAGCAGCCCCCCGGGAAACACAGATACGCAGTATTTT. Protein product: CASSPPGNTDTQYF.